These T cell receptor beta chains were read from a single sample in a study of blood T cell repertoires in COVID-19. TCRdb keeps only in-frame clones here, not all; method: immunoSEQ multiplex PCR. The sample holds approximately 85,000 clones, 70% to 90% seen once. Material for sequencing was peripheral blood. The receptors shown here come from a man in his forties or fifties with active or convalescent COVID-19. CDR3s include the opening cysteine and the closing phenylalanine or tryptophan. A D gene is named only where the DNA matches it firmly. Clone size is not always given. Where it is, it says once, few, many or a class for expanded clones.

d_call,j_call,v_call,clone_size,cdr3_nt,cdr3_aa
.,TRBJ2-1,TRBV24-1,.,TGTGCCACCAGTGCCTCGGACGGGAGCTCCTACAATGAGCAGTTCTTC,CATSASDGSSYNEQFF
.,TRBJ2-5,TRBV2,.,TGTGCCAGCAGCCTAGGAACAGAGACCCAGTACTTC,CASSLGTETQYF
TRBD2,TRBJ2-2,TRBV19,.,TGTGCCAGTAGTACACCGGGACTAGCGGGCACCGGGGAGCTGTTTTTT,CASSTPGLAGTGELFF
TRBD1,TRBJ1-5,TRBV6-5,.,TGTGCCAGCAGGAGACAGGGAGGCGGTCAGCCCCAGCATTTT,CASRRQGGGQPQHF
.,TRBJ2-7,TRBV5-1,few,TGCGCCAGCAGCTTGACTCCAGCGGACTACGAGCAGTACTTC,CASSLTPADYEQYF
.,TRBJ2-1,TRBV27,once,TGTGCCAGCAGTTTCTACGGGGGTGGGTACAATGAGCAGTTCTTC,CASSFYGGGYNEQFF
.,TRBJ2-3,TRBV6-5,.,TGTGCCAGCAGCCTCCGGGACACCCGCACAGATACGCAGTATTTT,CASSLRDTRTDTQYF
TRBD1,TRBJ1-5,TRBV6-1,few,TGTGCCAGCAGTGAAGTAACGGGACAGAGAAATCAGCCCCAGCATTTT,CASSEVTGQRNQPQHF
.,TRBJ2-7,TRBV19,.,TGTGCCAGTAGTATGGTTCTAGGCGGGCCCTACGAGCAGTACTTC,CASSMVLGGPYEQYF
.,TRBJ2-5,TRBV18,.,TGTGCCAGCTCACCGGAAAAGCGAAAGACCCAGTACTTC,CASSPEKRKTQYF
.,TRBJ1-4,TRBV7-2,.,TGTGCCAGCAGCCCGGAGACAGCTATTAATGAAAAACTGTTTTTT,CASSPETAINEKLFF
.,TRBJ2-3,TRBV30,few,TGTGCCTCGGGTCAGGGTAGGTCAGATACGCAGTATTTT,CASGQGRSDTQYF
TRBD1,TRBJ2-5,TRBV29-1,.,TGCAGCGTGGCTACAGGGGACGGAGAGACCCAGTACTTC,CSVATGDGETQYF
.,TRBJ1-1,TRBV4-3,.,TGCGCCAGCAGCCAAGAGGCGGGCACTGAAGCTTTCTTT,CASSQEAGTEAFF
.,TRBJ1-6,TRBV5-1,.,TGCGCCAGCAGCTTGGCCGGGGATTCACCCCTCCACTTT,CASSLAGDSPLHF
TRBD2,TRBJ2-5,TRBV29-1,.,TGCAGCGTTGGGGACTACTCGGAGACCCAGTACTTC,CSVGDYSETQYF
.,TRBJ1-1,TRBV18,.,TGTGCCAGCTCACCACAAGTCTGGGCGGAGGGCACTGAAGCTTTCTTT,CASSPQVWAEGTEAFF
.,TRBJ1-2,TRBV28,.,TGTGCCAGCCAGGGCCCGGCTGGCTACACCTTC,CASQGPAGYTF
TRBD2,TRBJ2-3,TRBV6-2/TRBV6-3,.,TGTGCCAGCAGTTTAGCGGGCCGGTTGGATACGCAGTATTTT,CASSLAGRLDTQYF
.,TRBJ2-1,TRBV2,.,TGTGCCAGCAGTGAAAGCAAACAGAGAAATGAGCAGTTCTTC,CASSESKQRNEQFF
.,TRBJ1-5,TRBV18,once,TGTGCCAGCTCACCATTCACATCTTCGGGATTGGGTGGGAGCAATCAGCCCCAGCATTTT,CASSPFTSSGLGGSNQPQHF
.,TRBJ2-7,TRBV2,.,TGTGCCAGCAACGGGGTTGGGTCCTACGAGCAGTACTTC,CASNGVGSYEQYF
TRBD1,TRBJ2-2,TRBV28,.,TGTGCCAGCAGTTTACCCACAGGGGTACCCGGGGAGCTGTTTTTT,CASSLPTGVPGELFF
.,TRBJ1-1,TRBV7-2,.,TGTGCCAGCAGCGGGAAGCCGGGAAACACTGAAGCTTTCTTT,CASSGKPGNTEAFF